The sequence of this T cell receptor beta chain was determined in a study of shared clonotypes between healthy human individuals. Points from the study as a whole: Non-shared clonotypes had lower generation probabilities than clonotypes shared by all four sorted-subset donors.

As for this clone: Its antigen is unidentified.

There are 14 residues in the CDR3. V was cut by 7 bases and J by 0 bases, with 9 bases left in between. Per germline, CDR1 SGHAT and CDR2 FQNNGV. Method: immunoSEQ multiplex PCR; TCRdb's copy keeps in-frame clones and lacks some. The table has 2 million or so clones, roughly 95% seen once. Sequenced input: naive CD4+ T cells sorted from blood. Subset here: CD45RA+ positively selected. This TCR was sampled from a man aged 18-30 years in good health. The rearrangement uses TRBV11-2 and TRBJ2-2; D not certain. As DNA, the CDR3 is TGTGCCAGCACCGTTGGGGCGAACACCGGGGAGCTGTTTTTT. Encoded protein: CASTVGANTGELFF. Using reference TRBV11-2 and TRBJ2-2 for the parts outside the CDR3, the full variable domain is EAGVAQSPRYKIIEKRQSVAFWCNPISGHATLYWYQQILGQGPKLLIQFQNNGVVDDSQLPKDRFSAERLKGVDSTLKIQPAKLEDSAVYLCASTVGANTGELFFGEGSRLTVL.